The clone carrying this T cell receptor beta chain was seen ten or more times. Its target is not known. The use of genomic DNA as template underpinned the TCR beta VDJ and CDR3 profiling. From the reads, TCRdb called clonotypes with MiXCR, one entry per CDR3 protein. The sample lists 170,000 or so distinct CDR3 sequences; 40% to 60% were seen once. Those patients picked for sequencing had displayed CD8+CD57+ cell expansion on flow cytometry. Each of the patients presented with severe acquired aplastic anemia. Patients were therapy-naive when their blood was sampled. The source of the sample is a study of CD8+CD57+ T cells in acquired aplastic anemia. In the study overall: The sorted CD4+ and CD8+ cells yielded an average approximately 3.2 ug of DNA.

Study observations and caveats: Overlap between patients and controls comprised 25 to 30 CD8+ CDR3 sequences.

This CDR3 is 16 amino acids long. Germline CDR1 SGHVS, CDR2 FNYEAQ. The ends lost 5 bases at V and 1 base at J; junction bases unmatched: 9. The sample comprised sorted CD4+, CD8+, or CD8+CD57+ T cells (not recorded which) from PBMCs. This TCR was sampled from a human donor with aplastic anemia. The V and J genes are TRBV7-6 and TRBJ1-1, with TRBD1 matching 8 bases. As DNA, the CDR3 is TGTGCCAGCAGCCCAATTGGACAGGGCGGGAACACTGAAGCTTTCTTT. As protein: CASSPIGQGGNTEAFF.